A selection of T cell receptor beta chains follows, all from one sample in a study of spatial heterogeneity in lung cancer. TCRdb fed the 5' RACE reads into MiXCR, producing one record per CDR3 protein. Of 35,000 to 45,000 distinct CDR3 sequences detected, roughly 7.2% appear once; the ten largest clones hold 29%. Sequenced here: PBMCs, sampled at surgery. The source is a female donor with early-stage non-small cell lung cancer. CDR3s include the opening cysteine and the closing phenylalanine or tryptophan. D genes are given only for firm matches. Only some rows state a clone size, as once, few, many or a class for expanded clones.

J: TRBJ2-1
size: .
D: .
V: TRBV7-2
CDR3: CASSYSRDDEQFF
DNA: TGTGCCAGCAGCTATTCGAGGGATGATGAGCAGTTCTTC

J: TRBJ2-2
size: many
D: .
V: TRBV12-3/TRBV12-4
CDR3: CASRLTGDTGELFF
DNA: TGTGCCAGCAGGTTGACAGGAGACACCGGGGAGCTGTTTTTT

J: TRBJ1-4
size: .
D: TRBD1
V: TRBV5-1
CDR3: CASSLGGQTNEKLFF
DNA: TGCGCCAGCAGCTTGGGGGGACAGACTAATGAAAAACTGTTTTTT

J: TRBJ1-5
size: many
D: .
V: TRBV7-9
CDR3: CASSSSQGPQHF
DNA: TGTGCCAGCAGCAGCTCACAGGGGCCCCAGCATTTT

J: TRBJ1-5
size: .
D: .
V: TRBV6-6
CDR3: CASSARQDGQPQHF
DNA: TGTGCCAGCAGTGCACGGCAGGACGGACAGCCCCAGCATTTT

J: TRBJ2-5
size: few
D: .
V: TRBV6-1
CDR3: CASTVGTGQETQYF
DNA: TGTGCCAGCACCGTCGGCACAGGCCAAGAGACCCAGTACTTC

J: TRBJ2-5
size: many
D: .
V: TRBV29-1
CDR3: CSVAWETQYF
DNA: TGCAGCGTTGCGTGGGAGACCCAGTACTTC

J: TRBJ1-5
size: .
D: .
V: TRBV7-8
CDR3: CASSPGRGRLFSNQPQHF
DNA: TGTGCCAGCAGCCCAGGGAGGGGGAGGTTATTCAGCAATCAGCCCCAGCATTTT

J: TRBJ2-5
size: many
D: .
V: TRBV7-3
CDR3: CASSLMQGQETQYF
DNA: TGTGCCAGCAGCTTAATGCAGGGTCAAGAGACCCAGTACTTC

J: TRBJ2-7
size: many
D: TRBD2
V: TRBV18
CDR3: CASSLAGALYEQYF
DNA: TGTGCCAGCTCACTAGCGGGGGCTCTCTACGAGCAGTACTTC

J: TRBJ2-1
size: many
D: TRBD1
V: TRBV2
CDR3: CASSEPLGGEEQFF
DNA: TGTGCCAGCAGTGAACCTCTAGGGGGCGAGGAGCAGTTCTTC

J: TRBJ2-7
size: .
D: TRBD1
V: TRBV6-5
CDR3: CASSYARGREQYF
DNA: TGTGCCAGCAGTTACGCCAGGGGGCGGGAGCAGTACTTC

J: TRBJ2-2
size: few
D: .
V: TRBV18
CDR3: CASSPPRTANTGELFF
DNA: TGTGCCAGCTCACCCCCCCGGACGGCGAACACCGGGGAGCTGTTTTTT

J: TRBJ2-7
size: many
D: .
V: TRBV4-1
CDR3: CASSQDPSRSYEQYF
DNA: TGCGCCAGCAGCCAAGATCCATCTAGATCCTACGAGCAGTACTTC

J: TRBJ2-3
size: many
D: .
V: TRBV7-6
CDR3: CASGTDTQYF
DNA: TGTGCCAGCGGCACAGATACGCAGTATTTT

J: TRBJ1-4
size: many
D: .
V: TRBV5-1
CDR3: CASRRDFRNEKLFF
DNA: TGCGCCAGCAGAAGGGACTTCCGAAATGAAAAACTGTTTTTT

J: TRBJ2-3
size: .
D: .
V: TRBV5-1
CDR3: CASSPGRGTNTQYF
DNA: TGCGCCAGCAGCCCTGGACGGGGCACAAATACGCAGTATTTT

J: TRBJ2-2
size: .
D: .
V: TRBV6-5
CDR3: CASSYSRVGELFF
DNA: TGTGCCAGCAGTTACTCGAGGGTTGGGGAGCTGTTTTTT

J: TRBJ1-1
size: .
D: .
V: TRBV7-6
CDR3: CASSYTVRTEAFF
DNA: TGTGCCAGCAGTTACACGGTGAGGACTGAAGCTTTCTTT

J: TRBJ2-3
size: many
D: .
V: TRBV9
CDR3: CASSVAAGYTDTQYF
DNA: TGTGCCAGCAGCGTAGCTGCCGGATACACAGATACGCAGTATTTT

J: TRBJ2-7
size: few
D: .
V: TRBV4-3
CDR3: CASSRGSTYEQYF
DNA: TGCGCCAGCAGCCGAGGGAGTACCTACGAGCAGTACTTC

J: TRBJ2-7
size: few
D: .
V: TRBV6-1
CDR3: CASTPPGAGGYIEQYF
DNA: TGTGCCAGCACCCCCCCGGGGGCAGGGGGATATATCGAGCAGTACTTC

J: TRBJ1-2
size: medium-sized
D: .
V: TRBV4-3
CDR3: CASSHSWAVSNYGYTF
DNA: TGCGCCAGCAGCCATTCTTGGGCAGTGTCAAACTATGGCTACACCTTC

J: TRBJ1-1
size: many
D: .
V: TRBV4-2
CDR3: CASSQEGRNTEAFF
DNA: TGTGCCAGCAGCCAAGAAGGCAGAAACACTGAAGCTTTCTTT

J: TRBJ1-2
size: few
D: .
V: TRBV20-1
CDR3: CSAKERGSNYGYTF
DNA: TGCAGTGCAAAAGAGAGGGGCAGTAACTATGGCTACACCTTC

J: TRBJ2-3
size: many
D: TRBD1
V: TRBV7-2
CDR3: CASSSRTGTVPTDTQYF
DNA: TGTGCCAGCAGCTCTAGGACAGGGACGGTCCCCACAGATACGCAGTATTTT

J: TRBJ2-7
size: many
D: .
V: TRBV2
CDR3: CASSEYSSYEQYF
DNA: TGTGCCAGCAGTGAATACAGTTCCTACGAGCAGTACTTC

J: TRBJ1-2
size: few
D: .
V: TRBV2
CDR3: CASSDYRVYGYTF
DNA: TGTGCCAGCAGTGACTACAGGGTTTATGGCTACACCTTC

J: TRBJ2-5
size: many
D: .
V: TRBV24-1
CDR3: CATSDTQETQYF
DNA: TGTGCCACCAGTGATACCCAAGAGACCCAGTACTTC

J: TRBJ2-1
size: many
D: .
V: TRBV5-1
CDR3: CASSLGGGDYNEQFF
DNA: TGCGCCAGCAGCTTAGGCGGGGGCGATTACAATGAGCAGTTCTTC

J: TRBJ2-3
size: few
D: TRBD1
V: TRBV7-9
CDR3: CASSRMDRGETDTQYF
DNA: TGTGCCAGCAGCAGGATGGACAGGGGAGAAACAGATACGCAGTATTTT

J: TRBJ2-5
size: many
D: .
V: TRBV29-1
CDR3: CSPSEGGLQYF
DNA: TGCAGCCCGAGTGAAGGCGGACTCCAGTACTTC

J: TRBJ2-2
size: many
D: .
V: TRBV30
CDR3: CAWSVNTGELFF
DNA: TGTGCCTGGAGCGTGAACACCGGGGAGCTGTTTTTT

J: TRBJ1-6
size: few
D: .
V: TRBV15
CDR3: CATSRGGPQGRTLHF
DNA: TGTGCCACCAGCAGAGGGGGTCCCCAAGGAAGGACCCTCCACTTT

J: TRBJ2-4
size: once
D: TRBD2
V: TRBV7-2
CDR3: CASSLVGGAGSGIQYF
DNA: TGTGCCAGCAGCTTAGTTGGAGGAGCGGGATCTGGCATTCAGTACTTC

J: TRBJ1-2
size: many
D: TRBD1
V: TRBV4-1
CDR3: CASSQEPGQGSFAHGYTF
DNA: TGCGCCAGCAGCCAAGAACCAGGACAGGGTTCCTTCGCCCATGGCTACACCTTC

J: TRBJ2-5
size: many
D: TRBD2
V: TRBV5-1
CDR3: CASSSGLAAETQYF
DNA: TGCGCCAGCAGCTCCGGACTAGCAGCGGAGACCCAGTACTTC

J: TRBJ2-1
size: many
D: .
V: TRBV5-1
CDR3: CASSLAGALTYNEQFF
DNA: TGCGCCAGCAGCTTGGCGGGGGCGCTTACCTACAATGAGCAGTTCTTC

J: TRBJ2-3
size: many
D: .
V: TRBV7-8
CDR3: CASSLVPRQTDTQYF
DNA: TGTGCCAGCAGCTTAGTCCCTCGACAGACAGATACGCAGTATTTT

J: TRBJ1-5
size: few
D: TRBD1
V: TRBV7-8
CDR3: CASSFYRGPSNQPQHF
DNA: TGTGCCAGCAGCTTTTACAGGGGGCCAAGCAATCAGCCCCAGCATTTT

J: TRBJ2-1
size: many
D: TRBD2
V: TRBV7-8
CDR3: CASSLSSGRAYNEQFF
DNA: TGTGCCAGCAGCTTATCTAGCGGGAGGGCCTACAATGAGCAGTTCTTC

J: TRBJ2-5
size: .
D: TRBD2
V: TRBV4-1
CDR3: CASSLERGGPETQYF
DNA: TGCGCCAGCAGCCTGGAGCGGGGGGGCCCGGAGACCCAGTACTTC

J: TRBJ1-1
size: .
D: TRBD1
V: TRBV20-1
CDR3: CSARDRRGHTEAFF
DNA: TGCAGTGCTAGAGATCGGAGGGGGCACACTGAAGCTTTCTTT

J: TRBJ2-5
size: .
D: TRBD2
V: TRBV18
CDR3: CASSPAGTSVETQYF
DNA: TGTGCCAGCTCACCTGCCGGGACTAGCGTCGAGACCCAGTACTTC

J: TRBJ2-1
size: many
D: TRBD1
V: TRBV13
CDR3: CASNPPGTGGGEQFF
DNA: TGTGCCAGCAATCCACCGGGGACAGGGGGCGGTGAGCAGTTCTTC

J: TRBJ2-2
size: .
D: .
V: TRBV6-5
CDR3: CASSIAGARTGELFF
DNA: TGTGCCAGCAGTATCGCAGGGGCGCGCACCGGGGAGCTGTTTTTT

J: TRBJ1-5
size: .
D: .
V: TRBV4-3
CDR3: CASSQEAQGNQPQHF
DNA: TGCGCCAGCAGCCAAGAGGCGCAGGGTAATCAGCCCCAGCATTTT

J: TRBJ2-3
size: many
D: TRBD2
V: TRBV20-1
CDR3: CSARPYLAGVTDTQYF
DNA: TGCAGTGCTAGACCCTATTTAGCGGGGGTCACAGATACGCAGTATTTT

J: TRBJ2-5
size: .
D: .
V: TRBV5-1
CDR3: CASSRLASDSVETQYF
DNA: TGCGCCAGCAGCCGTCTGGCCTCGGACAGCGTAGAGACCCAGTACTTC

J: TRBJ2-7
size: .
D: TRBD2
V: TRBV4-3
CDR3: CASSQGVSGSYEQYF
DNA: TGCGCCAGCAGCCAAGGGGTTAGCGGGAGTTACGAGCAGTACTTC

J: TRBJ2-1
size: many
D: .
V: TRBV5-5
CDR3: CASSLPRGFYNEQFF
DNA: TGTGCCAGCAGCCTTCCTAGGGGATTCTACAATGAGCAGTTCTTC

J: TRBJ2-3
size: .
D: .
V: TRBV3-1
CDR3: CASSLLRGHTDTQYF
DNA: TGTGCCAGCAGCCTCTTGAGGGGCCACACAGATACGCAGTATTTT

J: TRBJ1-2
size: .
D: .
V: TRBV6-1
CDR3: CASSELGWGGYTF
DNA: TGTGCCAGCAGTGAATTAGGTTGGGGAGGCTACACCTTC

J: TRBJ2-1
size: .
D: TRBD2
V: TRBV7-2
CDR3: CASSPRRTSGRGDEQFF
DNA: TGTGCCAGCAGCCCAAGACGGACTAGCGGGAGGGGTGATGAGCAGTTCTTC

J: TRBJ2-5
size: many
D: TRBD1
V: TRBV7-6
CDR3: CASSRGQPQETQYF
DNA: TGTGCCAGCAGCCGGGGACAGCCGCAAGAGACCCAGTACTTC

J: TRBJ2-7
size: few
D: TRBD2
V: TRBV20-1
CDR3: CSAGIAGPNEQYF
DNA: TGCAGTGCCGGAATAGCGGGACCCAACGAGCAGTACTTC

J: TRBJ2-3
size: medium-sized
D: .
V: TRBV29-1
CDR3: CSVERGTDTQYF
DNA: TGCAGCGTTGAGAGGGGCACAGATACGCAGTATTTT